Detailed here is one TCR beta chain. The antigen is unknown. As for treatment: around 19 received Ad26.COV2.S at low or high dose, single or two shots; five or six received placebo; per-sample allocation not given. Specimen acquisition occurred on day 63 following the initial vaccine or placebo injection. An Ad26 vector expressing Wuhan-strain SARS-CoV-2 spike constituted the vaccine. The sample is drawn from a study of Ad26.COV2.S vaccination and SARS-CoV-2 variants. The wider study: Participant was drawn from the COV1001 Ad26.COV2.S trial arm.

Germline lookup yields CDR1 LNHDA and CDR2 SQIVND (reference sequence). The V and J ends lost 2 bases and 0 bases respectively, with 8 bases between them. The CDR3 spans 15 residues. Study-level findings and limits: Marked by substantial breadth, spike-specific CD8+ and CD4+ T cell responses were reportedly seen after vaccination.

Method: immunoSEQ multiplex PCR; TCRdb's copy keeps in-frame clones and lacks some. The repertoire holds fewer than 500,000 clones, with 90% as singletons. Sequencing used peripheral blood, obtained in a trial of Ad26.COV2.S vaccine versus placebo. The sequence was collected from a person between 18 and 59 years old who received the Ad26.COV2.S COVID-19 vaccine or a placebo. J is TRBJ2-1 and V is TRBV19; maybe TRBD2 (5 bases). CDR3 sequence (DNA): TGTGCCAGTAGTATACGGGATAGCTCCTACAATGAGCAGTTCTTC. Its protein is CASSIRDSSYNEQFF.